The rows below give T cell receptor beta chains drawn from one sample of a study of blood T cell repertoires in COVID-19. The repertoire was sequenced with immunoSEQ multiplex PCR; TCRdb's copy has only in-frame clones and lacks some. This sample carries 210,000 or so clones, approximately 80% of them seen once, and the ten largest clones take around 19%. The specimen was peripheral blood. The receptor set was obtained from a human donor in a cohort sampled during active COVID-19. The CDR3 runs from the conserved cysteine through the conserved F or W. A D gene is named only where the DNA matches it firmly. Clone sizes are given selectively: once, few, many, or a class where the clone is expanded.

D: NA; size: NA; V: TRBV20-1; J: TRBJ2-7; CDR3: CSASGQGRDYEQYF; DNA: TGCAGTGCTAGTGGGCAGGGGAGGGATTACGAGCAGTACTTC
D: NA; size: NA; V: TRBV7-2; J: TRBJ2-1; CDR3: CASTLTLVTGNEQFF; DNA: TGTGCCAGCACCCTGACTCTAGTCACGGGCAATGAGCAGTTCTTC
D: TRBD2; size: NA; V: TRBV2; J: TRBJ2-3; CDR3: CASSWTSGRVPDTQYF; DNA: TGTGCCAGCAGTTGGACTAGCGGGCGTGTCCCAGATACGCAGTATTTT
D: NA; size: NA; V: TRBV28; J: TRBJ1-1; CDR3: CARPEGLAFF; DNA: TGTGCCCGTCCTGAGGGTTTGGCTTTCTTT
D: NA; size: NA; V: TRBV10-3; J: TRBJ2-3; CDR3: CATRQTQDTDTQYF; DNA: TGTGCCACAAGACAGACACAAGACACAGATACGCAGTATTTT
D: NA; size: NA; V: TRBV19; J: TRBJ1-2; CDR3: CASSDGGRKSNYGYTF; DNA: TGTGCCAGTAGTGACGGGGGGCGGAAGAGTAACTATGGCTACACCTTC
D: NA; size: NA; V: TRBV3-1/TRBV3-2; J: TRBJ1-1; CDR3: CASGDMNTEAFF; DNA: TGTGCCAGCGGGGACATGAACACTGAAGCTTTCTTT
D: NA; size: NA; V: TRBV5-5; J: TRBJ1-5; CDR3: CASSPRSSGQPQHF; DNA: TGTGCCAGCAGCCCGAGGAGCAGCGGACAGCCCCAGCATTTT
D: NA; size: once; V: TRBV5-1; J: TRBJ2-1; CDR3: CASSEGGASYNEQFF; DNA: TGCGCCAGCAGCGAGGGCGGGGCCTCCTACAATGAGCAGTTCTTC
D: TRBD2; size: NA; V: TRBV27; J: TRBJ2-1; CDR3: CASSLSGVLSYNEQFF; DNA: TGTGCCAGCAGTTTAAGCGGGGTGTTATCCTACAATGAGCAGTTCTTC
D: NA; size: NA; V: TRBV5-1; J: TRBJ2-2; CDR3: CASSPTAFNTGELFF; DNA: TGCGCCAGCAGCCCAACAGCTTTTAACACCGGGGAGCTGTTTTTT
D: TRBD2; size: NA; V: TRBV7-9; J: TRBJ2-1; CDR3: CASSPGGAGYNEQFF; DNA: TGTGCCAGCAGCCCCGGGGGGGCGGGCTACAATGAGCAGTTCTTC
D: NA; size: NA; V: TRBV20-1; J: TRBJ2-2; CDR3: CSASGGGPITGELFF; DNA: TGCAGTGCTAGTGGAGGGGGTCCGATAACCGGGGAGCTGTTTTTT
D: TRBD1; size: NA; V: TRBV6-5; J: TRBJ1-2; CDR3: CASSIVPGQNNGYTF; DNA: TGTGCCAGCAGTATAGTACCGGGACAGAATAATGGCTACACCTTC
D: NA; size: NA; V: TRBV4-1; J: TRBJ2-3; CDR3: CASSQDSRRDRGWDTQYF; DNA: TGCGCCAGCAGCCAAGATTCCAGGAGGGACCGGGGGTGGGATACGCAGTATTTT
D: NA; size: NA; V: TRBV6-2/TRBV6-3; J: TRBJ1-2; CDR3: CASSPDGLYGYTF; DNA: TGTGCCAGCAGCCCGGACGGACTCTATGGCTACACCTTC
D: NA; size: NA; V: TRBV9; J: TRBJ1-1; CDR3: CASSALRTAEAFF; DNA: TGTGCCAGCAGCGCCCTTAGGACAGCTGAAGCTTTCTTT
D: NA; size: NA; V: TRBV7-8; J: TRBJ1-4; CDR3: CASSLVSSENEKLFF; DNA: TGTGCCAGCAGCTTAGTTAGTAGTGAAAATGAAAAACTGTTTTTT
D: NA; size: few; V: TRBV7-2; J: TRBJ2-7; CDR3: CASSLGSGEQYF; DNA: TGTGCCAGCAGCTTAGGGTCAGGCGAGCAGTACTTC
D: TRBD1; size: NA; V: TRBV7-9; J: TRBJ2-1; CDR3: CASSFVGTGVRNNEQFF; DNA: TGTGCCAGCAGCTTCGTTGGGACAGGGGTAAGGAACAATGAGCAGTTCTTC
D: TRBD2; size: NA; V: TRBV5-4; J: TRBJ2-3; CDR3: CASSSSGDTDTQYF; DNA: TGTGCCAGCAGTTCTAGCGGCGACACAGATACGCAGTATTTT
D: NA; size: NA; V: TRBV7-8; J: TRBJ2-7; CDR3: CASSLGGVGYEQYF; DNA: TGTGCCAGCAGTCTAGGGGGGGTAGGGTACGAGCAGTACTTC
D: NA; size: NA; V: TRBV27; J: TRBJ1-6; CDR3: CASTKDSPNSPLHF; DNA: TGTGCCAGCACCAAGGACTCCCCGAATTCACCCCTCCACTTT
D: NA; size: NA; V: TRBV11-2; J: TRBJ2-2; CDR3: CASSPNPPGVTGELFF; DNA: TGTGCCAGCAGCCCCAACCCACCCGGGGTCACCGGGGAGCTGTTTTTT
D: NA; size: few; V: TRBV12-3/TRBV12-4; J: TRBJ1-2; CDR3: CASGNNYGYTF; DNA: TGTGCCAGCGGCAATAACTATGGCTACACCTTC
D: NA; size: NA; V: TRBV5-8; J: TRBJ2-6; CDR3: CASSFTGTGANVLTF; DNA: TGTGCCAGCAGCTTCACAGGAACTGGGGCCAACGTCCTGACTTTC
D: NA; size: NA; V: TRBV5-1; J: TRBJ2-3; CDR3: CASSSGQLYTQYF; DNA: TGCGCCAGCAGTTCAGGACAGCTATATACGCAGTATTTT
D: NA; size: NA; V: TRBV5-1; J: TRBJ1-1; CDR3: CASSFNFMNTEAFF; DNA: TGCGCCAGCAGCTTTAACTTCATGAACACTGAAGCTTTCTTT
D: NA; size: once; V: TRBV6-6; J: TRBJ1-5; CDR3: CASSYSIRVQGKPQHF; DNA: TGTGCCAGCAGTTACTCGATAAGAGTCCAGGGGAAGCCCCAGCATTTT
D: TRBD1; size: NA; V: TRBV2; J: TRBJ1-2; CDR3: CASSARQGPRVDGYTF; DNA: TGTGCCAGCAGTGCAAGACAGGGGCCTCGGGTTGATGGCTACACCTTC
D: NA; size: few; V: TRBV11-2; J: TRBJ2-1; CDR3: CASSKRPGFGRASQRGIGEQFF; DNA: TGTGCCAGCAGTAAAAGACCAGGGTTCGGCAGGGCTTCCCAGCGCGGGATCGGGGAGCAGTTCTTC
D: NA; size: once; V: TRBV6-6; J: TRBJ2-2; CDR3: CASRVRDTGELFF; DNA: TGTGCCAGCCGGGTTCGAGACACCGGGGAGCTGTTTTTT
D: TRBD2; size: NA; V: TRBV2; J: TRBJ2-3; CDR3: CARTSGGSTDTQYF; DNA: TGTGCCAGGACTAGCGGGGGGAGCACAGATACGCAGTATTTT
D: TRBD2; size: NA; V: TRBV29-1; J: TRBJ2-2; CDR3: CSVKRDGNTGELFF; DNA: TGCAGCGTAAAGCGGGACGGGAACACCGGGGAGCTGTTTTTT
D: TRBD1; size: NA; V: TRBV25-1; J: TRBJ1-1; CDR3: CANPDREAEAFF; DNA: TGTGCCAATCCCGACAGGGAGGCTGAAGCTTTCTTT
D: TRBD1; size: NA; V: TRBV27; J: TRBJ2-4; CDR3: CASSLTGGKNIQYF; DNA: TGTGCCAGCAGTCTCACAGGGGGCAAAAACATTCAGTACTTC
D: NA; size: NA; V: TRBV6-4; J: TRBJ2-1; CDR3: CASRADSYNEQFF; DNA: TGTGCCAGCAGAGCGGACTCCTACAATGAGCAGTTCTTC
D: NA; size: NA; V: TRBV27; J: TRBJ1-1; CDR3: CASSWSGEAFF; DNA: TGTGCCAGCAGTTGGAGCGGCGAAGCTTTCTTT
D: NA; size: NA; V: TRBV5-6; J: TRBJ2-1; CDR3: CASSQTGYNEQFF; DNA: TGTGCCAGCAGCCAGACAGGTTACAATGAGCAGTTCTTC
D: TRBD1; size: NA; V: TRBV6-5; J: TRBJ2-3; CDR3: CASTGTVSDTQYF; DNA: TGTGCCAGCACTGGGACAGTCTCAGATACGCAGTATTTT
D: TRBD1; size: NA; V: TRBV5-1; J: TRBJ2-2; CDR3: CASSLISQGASGELFF; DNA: TGCGCCAGCAGCTTGATTTCACAGGGGGCAAGCGGGGAGCTGTTTTTT
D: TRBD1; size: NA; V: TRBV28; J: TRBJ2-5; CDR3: CASSSGQGGQETQYF; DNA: TGTGCCAGCAGTTCGGGACAGGGTGGCCAAGAGACCCAGTACTTC
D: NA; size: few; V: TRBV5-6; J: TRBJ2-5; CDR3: CASSSSYEGGTGETQYF; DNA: TGTGCCAGCAGCTCATCCTACGAGGGGGGGACTGGAGAGACCCAGTACTTC
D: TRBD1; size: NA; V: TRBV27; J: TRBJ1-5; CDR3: CASSLGDRTGPQHF; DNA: TGTGCCAGCAGTTTAGGGGACAGGACCGGGCCCCAGCATTTT
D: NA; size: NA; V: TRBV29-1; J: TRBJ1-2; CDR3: CSVDSVSYGYTF; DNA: TGCAGCGTTGACTCAGTTTCATATGGCTACACCTTC
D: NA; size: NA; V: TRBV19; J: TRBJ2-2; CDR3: CASSIDQDTGELFF; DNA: TGTGCCAGTAGTATCGATCAGGACACCGGGGAGCTGTTTTTT
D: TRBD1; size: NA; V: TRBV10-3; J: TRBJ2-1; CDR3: CAISLGQGAVNEQFF; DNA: TGTGCCATCAGCCTGGGACAGGGGGCGGTCAATGAGCAGTTCTTC
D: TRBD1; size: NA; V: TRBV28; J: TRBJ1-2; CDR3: CATARTGGGGYTF; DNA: TGTGCCACTGCCCGGACAGGGGGAGGTGGCTACACCTTC
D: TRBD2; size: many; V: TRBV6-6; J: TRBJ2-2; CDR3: CASNERGLEGTGELFF; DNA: TGTGCCAGCAACGAGCGGGGGTTAGAAGGCACCGGGGAGCTGTTTTTT
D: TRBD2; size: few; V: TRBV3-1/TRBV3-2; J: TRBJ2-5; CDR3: CASSQDGRAGETQYF; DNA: TGTGCCAGCAGCCAAGACGGGAGGGCTGGAGAGACCCAGTACTTC